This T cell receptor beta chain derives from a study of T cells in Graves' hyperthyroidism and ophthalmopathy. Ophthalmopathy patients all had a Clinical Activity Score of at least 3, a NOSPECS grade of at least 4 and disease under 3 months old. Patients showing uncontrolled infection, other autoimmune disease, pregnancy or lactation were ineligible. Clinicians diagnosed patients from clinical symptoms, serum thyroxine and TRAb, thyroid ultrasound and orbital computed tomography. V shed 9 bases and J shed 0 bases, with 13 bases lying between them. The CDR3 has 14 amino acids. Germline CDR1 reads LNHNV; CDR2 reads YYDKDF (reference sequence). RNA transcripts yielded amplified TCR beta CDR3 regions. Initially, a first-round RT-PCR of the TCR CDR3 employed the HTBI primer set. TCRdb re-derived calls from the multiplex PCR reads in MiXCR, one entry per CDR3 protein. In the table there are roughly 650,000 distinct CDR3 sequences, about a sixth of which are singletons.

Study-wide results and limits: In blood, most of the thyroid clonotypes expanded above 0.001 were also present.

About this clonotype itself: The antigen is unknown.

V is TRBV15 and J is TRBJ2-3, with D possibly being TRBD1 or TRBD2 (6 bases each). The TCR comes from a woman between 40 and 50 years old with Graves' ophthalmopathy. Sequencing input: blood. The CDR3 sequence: CATRHGGSTDTQYF. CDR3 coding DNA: TGTGCCACAAGACACGGGGGCAGCACAGATACGCAGTATTTT.